What follows describes a single TCR beta chain. Its antigen is still unknown. Within one base of it there is no much larger clone, and no base qualities were kept. This entry comes from a study of Ad26.COV2.S vaccination and SARS-CoV-2 variants (dated by TCRdb to about 2021). The study in broad terms: Donors in the vaccine arm were drawn from COV1001, a phase I-IIa trial of Ad26.COV2.S in healthy adults that was multicentre, randomized, double-blind and placebo-controlled. Trial participants were randomized into five groups of five: low-dose or high-dose Ad26.COV2.S given once or twice, or placebo on both occasions. Sequencing of the TCRbeta repertoire served to evaluate the specificity and breadth of SARS-CoV-2-reactive T cell receptors following Ad26.COV2.S vaccination. A total of approximately 30 samples were included in the TCR-sequenced set, comprising approximately 20 Ad26.COV2.S vaccine recipients, 5 placebo recipients and 8 SARS-CoV-2 convalescent individuals. Dosing of Ad26.COV2.S was intramuscular, at either 5x10^10 or 1x10^11 viral particles, delivered as one shot or as two shots spaced 56 days apart. Investigators remained blinded to trial group allocation during experiments and outcome assessment.

What the authors observed across the whole study: According to the authors, total T cell responses may have been underestimated by the TCR breadth and depth analyses. Compared with placebo recipients, Ad26.COV2.S recipients showed higher spike-specific TCR breadth (P = 0.0014). Vaccine and placebo recipients had similar non-spike TCR breadth, a finding consistent with the vaccine containing only spike. After vaccination, spike-specific CD8+ and CD4+ T cell responses were reported to show substantial breadth. The study lacked the statistical power to compare responses across vaccine doses or regimens.

TCRbeta CDR3 regions were sequenced with the immunoSEQ Assay. After extraction, genomic DNA underwent amplification by bias-controlled multiplex PCR, followed by high-throughput sequencing. As for the original processing: To quantify the absolute abundance of every unique TCRbeta CDR3 region, sequences were collapsed and filtered. T cell fraction was estimated by normalization of TCRbeta template counts to usable DNA, with usable DNA being measured through amplification of reference genes present in all nucleated cells. Repertoire TCRs were annotated as SARS-CoV-2-specific when V gene, CDR3 amino acid sequence and J gene were exactly matched to a known reactive TCR set. The reference SARS-CoV-2 TCR set came from MIRA and was filtered for enrichment in COVID-19-positive ImmuneCODE repertoires, removing public or cross-reactive TCRs. Using the MIRA antigens, annotated TCRs were further analysed by specific ORF or by position within an ORF. Breadth was defined as annotated unique rearrangements over total unique productive rearrangements; depth was the summed frequency of those rearrangements. TCR breadth was compared between groups using two-sided Wilcoxon rank-sum tests. As stored in TCRdb, this immuneACCESS dataset retains in-frame rearrangements with V and J assigned. A fraction of the clones does not appear; measured against another copy, unresolved V genes explain less than half of the discrepancy, and the remainder lacks a known reason. V and J calls and clone size are those listed in that table; D and trimming were worked out from the DNA. Present in this sample are 400,000 to 450,000 clones, 75% to 95% of which were seen just once. The ten biggest clones cover about 12% of the sample.

The treatment or condition label on this specimen signifies: about 20 received Ad26.COV2.S at low or high dose, single or two shots; a few received placebo; per-sample allocation not given. For vaccine and placebo recipients, repertoires were sequenced using samples collected on day 63 after the first injection. Cohort 1b enrolled about two dozen adults aged 18-55 years at a single site in Boston, USA, between 29 July and 7 August 2020. As a vaccine, Ad26.COV2.S was a replication-incompetent adenovirus type 26 vector that expressed a prefusion-stabilized SARS-CoV-2 spike protein derived from the original Wuhan strain. CDR1 and CDR2 are read off the germline V gene (reference sequence) as LNHDA and SQIVND. The CDR3 covers 17 residues, taking in both the cysteine and the phenylalanine. CDR3 DNA is the only sequence kept; it has 51 bases, read in frame from the first base. Trimming takes 0 bases off V and 4 bases off J; junction bases not matched to a gene: 4.

This sequence uses TRBV19 and TRBJ2-1, with TRBD2 identical over 12 junction bases. This specimen was peripheral blood, taken in a trial of Ad26.COV2.S vaccine versus placebo. This clonotype originated in a person aged 18-65 years who received the Ad26.COV2.S COVID-19 vaccine or a placebo. The sequenced DNA: TGTGCCAGTAGTATAGATGGGACTAGCGGGTATTACAATGAGCAGTTCTTC. Its protein is CASSIDGTSGYYNEQFF. With the portions outside the CDR3 filled from the reference TRBV19 and TRBJ2-1 genes, the complete variable region becomes DGGITQSPKYLFRKEGQNVTLSCEQNLNHDAMYWYRQDPGQGLRLIYYSQIVNDFQKGDIAEGYSVSREKKESFPLTVTSAQKNPTAFYLCASSIDGTSGYYNEQFFGPGTRLTVL.